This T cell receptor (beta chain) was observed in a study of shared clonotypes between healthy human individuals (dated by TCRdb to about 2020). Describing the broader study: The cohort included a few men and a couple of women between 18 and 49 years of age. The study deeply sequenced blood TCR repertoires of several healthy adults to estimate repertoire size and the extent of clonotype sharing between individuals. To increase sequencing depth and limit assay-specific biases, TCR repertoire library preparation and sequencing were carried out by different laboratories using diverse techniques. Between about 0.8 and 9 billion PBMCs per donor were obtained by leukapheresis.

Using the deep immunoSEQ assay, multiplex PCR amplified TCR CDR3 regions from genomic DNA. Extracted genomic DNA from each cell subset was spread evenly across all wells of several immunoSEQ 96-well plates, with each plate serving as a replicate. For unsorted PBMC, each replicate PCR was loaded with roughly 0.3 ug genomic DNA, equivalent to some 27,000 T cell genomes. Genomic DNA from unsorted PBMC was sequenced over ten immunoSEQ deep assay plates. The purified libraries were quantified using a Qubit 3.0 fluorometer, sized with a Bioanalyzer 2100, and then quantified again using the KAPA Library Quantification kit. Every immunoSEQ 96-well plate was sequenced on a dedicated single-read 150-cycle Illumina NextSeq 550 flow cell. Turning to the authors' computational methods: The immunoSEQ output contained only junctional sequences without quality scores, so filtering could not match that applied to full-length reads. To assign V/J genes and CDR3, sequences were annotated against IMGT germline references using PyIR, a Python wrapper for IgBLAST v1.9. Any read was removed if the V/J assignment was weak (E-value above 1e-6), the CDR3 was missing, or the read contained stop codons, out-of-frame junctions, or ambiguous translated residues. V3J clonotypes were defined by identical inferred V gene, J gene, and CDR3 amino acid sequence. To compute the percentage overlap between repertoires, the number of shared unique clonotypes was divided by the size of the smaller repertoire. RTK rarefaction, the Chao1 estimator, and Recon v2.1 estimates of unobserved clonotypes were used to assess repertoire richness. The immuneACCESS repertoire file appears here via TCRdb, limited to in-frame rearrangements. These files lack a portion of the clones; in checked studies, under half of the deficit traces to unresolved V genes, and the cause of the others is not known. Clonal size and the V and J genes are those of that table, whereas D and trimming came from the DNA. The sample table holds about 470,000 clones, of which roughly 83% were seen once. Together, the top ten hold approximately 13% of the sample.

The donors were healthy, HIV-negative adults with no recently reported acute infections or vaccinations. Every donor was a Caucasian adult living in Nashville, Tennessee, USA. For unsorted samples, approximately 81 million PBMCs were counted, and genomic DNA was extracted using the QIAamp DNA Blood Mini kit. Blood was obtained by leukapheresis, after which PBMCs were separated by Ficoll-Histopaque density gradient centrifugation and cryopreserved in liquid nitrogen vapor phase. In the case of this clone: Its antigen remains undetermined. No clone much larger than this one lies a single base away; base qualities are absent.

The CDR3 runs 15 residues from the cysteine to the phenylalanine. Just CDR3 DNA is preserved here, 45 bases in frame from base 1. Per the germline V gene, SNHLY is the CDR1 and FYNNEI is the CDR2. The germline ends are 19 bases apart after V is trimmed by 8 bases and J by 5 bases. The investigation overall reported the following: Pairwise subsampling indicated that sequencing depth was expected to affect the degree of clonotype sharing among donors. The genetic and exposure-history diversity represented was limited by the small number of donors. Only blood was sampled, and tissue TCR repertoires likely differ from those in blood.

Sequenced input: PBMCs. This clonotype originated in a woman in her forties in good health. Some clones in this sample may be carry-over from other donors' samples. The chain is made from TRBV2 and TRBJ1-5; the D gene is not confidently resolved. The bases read TGTGCCAGCCTCTCAAGGACGGGCGCCGATCAGCCCCAGCATTTT. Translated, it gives CASLSRTGADQPQHF.